These 31 T cell receptor beta chains were sequenced from one sample in a study of T cell clonality in common variable immunodeficiency. The protocol was immunoSEQ multiplex PCR, while the TCRdb copy is restricted to in-frame clones and leaves out a portion. The sample presents tens of thousands of clones, none singletons. Input material: peripheral blood mononuclear cells. These receptors originate from a person aged 18 to 70 in good health.

This clone has at least ten counts. The observed sequence ends 3 residues before the CDR3 terminus, with the missing tail filled in from the germline J gene. The V gene is TRBV30, the J gene TRBJ1-1, with D possibly being TRBD1 (5 bases). V was pared by 3 bases and J by 5 bases, with 13 bases between. Germline lookup yields CDR1 GTSNPN and CDR2 SVGIG (reference sequence). CDR3 length equals 13 residues. The CDR3 DNA, read in part, is TGTGCCTGGAGACAGGACACTTTTACTGAA. Residues: CAWRQDTFTE. In full, the CDR3 reads CAWRQDTFTEAFF.

This clone was seen repeatedly, ten times or more. The missing CDR3 end, 3 residues past where the read stops, is filled in from the germline J gene. The genes are TRBV7-2 and TRBJ2-2; the D is unclear. Germline V gene lookup returns CDR1 SGHTA and CDR2 FQGNSA. Trimming took off 5 bases at V and 1 base at J, with 11 bases between the two ends. The length of the CDR3 is 15 residues. The DNA read from the CDR3 is TGTGCCAGCAGCAAAACTCCAGGGAACACCGGGGAG. Its protein is CASSKTPGNTGE. The entire CDR3 sequence reads CASSKTPGNTGELFF.

At least ten counts were recorded for this clone. The CDR3 goes on 3 residues after the read ends, and that part is filled in from the germline J gene. The chain has TRBV4-2 and TRBJ1-4, with D possibly TRBD1 on 6 matching bases. Trimming left V 7 bases short and J 0 bases short, with 27 bases between. This CDR3 is 20 amino acids long. In germline, CDR1 is LGHNA, CDR2 YNFKEQ. The sequenced part of the CDR3 DNA is TGTGCCAGCAACCAGCCCGGGAGGACAGATTTATTTGCAACTAATGAAAAA. Protein: CASNQPGRTDLFATNEK. In full, the CDR3 is CASNQPGRTDLFATNEKLFF.

This clone was detected many times. The read ends 3 residues before the CDR3 terminus; that terminus is restored from the germline J gene. The chain combines TRBV5-1 with TRBJ1-2; 9 positions agree with TRBD1. The CDR3 has 14 amino acids. J was trimmed by 4 bases and V by 4 bases; bases with no gene match: 5. Germline-derived CDR1 and CDR2 are SGHRS and YFSETQ. The CDR3 loop is CASSPGTGSYGYTF. Partial CDR3 DNA: TGCGCCAGCAGCCCCGGGACAGGGTCCTATGGC.

This clone came up many times. The CDR3 end is not reached by the read, which stops 3 residues before it; the germline J gene fills it in. The V call is TRBV14, the J call TRBJ1-1; the match to TRBD1 covers 9 bases. The V segment lost 4 bases and the J segment 1 base; nucleotides outside the gene matches: 10. The CDR3 consists of 17 residues. CDR1 and CDR2 from the germline V gene are SGHDN and FVKESK. The covered CDR3 bases are TGTGCCAGCAGCCCTACGGGACAGGGCGGAAAGAACACTGAA. This gives the protein CASSPTGQGGKNTE. The entire CDR3 is CASSPTGQGGKNTEAFF. Full variable domain (remainder filled in from reference TRBV14 and TRBJ1-1): EAGVTQFPSHSVIEKGQTVTLRCDPISGHDNLYWYRRVMGKEIKFLLHFVKESKQDESGMPNNRFLAERTGGTYSTLKVQPAELEDSGVYFCASSPTGQGGKNTEAFFGQGTRLTVV.

This clone came up many times. The read terminates 3 residues before the CDR3 end, so the remaining end is supplied by the germline J gene. This sequence joins TRBV5-1 and TRBJ2-7; D unclear. The length of the CDR3 is 14 residues. Germline CDR1 reads SGHRS; CDR2 reads YFSETQ. Trimming took 0 bases from V and 2 from J, leaving 9 bases between them. The CDR3 DNA, read in part, is TGCGCCAGCAGCTTGGGGCAGGTTACCTACGAG. Translation: CASSLGQVTYE. The whole CDR3 sequence is CASSLGQVTYEQYF. The entire variable domain, with the rest obtained from reference TRBV5-1 and TRBJ2-7, is as follows: KAGVTQTPRYLIKTRGQQVTLSCSPISGHRSVSWYQQTPGQGLQFLFEYFSETQRNKGNFPGRFSGRQFSNSRSEMNVSTLELGDSALYLCASSLGQVTYEQYFGPGTRLTVT.

This clone appeared many times. The read stops 3 residues short of the end of the CDR3; the missing end is completed from the germline J gene. The V and J genes are TRBV20-1 and TRBJ2-7; no firm D call. The length of the CDR3 is 12 residues. Germline values: CDR1 DFQATT, CDR2 SNEGSKA (reference sequence). Deletions cut 3 bases from V and 0 bases from J, with 6 bases between. The covered CDR3 bases are TGCAGTGCTAGTTCTTCCTCCTACGAG. As protein: CSASSSSYE. The entire CDR3 protein is CSASSSSYEQYF.

In its sample, this clone was seen many times. CDR3 sequence reads: CASTKRRVSTDTQYF. CDR3 bases read: TGTGCCAGCACCAAGAGGAGGGTTAGCACAGATACG. This chain joins TRBV7-2 and TRBJ2-3; a possible D gene is TRBD2 (6 bases). The read ends 3 residues shy of where the CDR3 ends; the end is completed using the germline J gene. The CDR3 length is 15 residues. With 7 bases removed from V and 0 bases from J, the gap between germline ends came to 14 bases. The germline V gene has CDR1 SGHTA and CDR2 FQGNSA.

This clone was observed many times. Sequencing ends 3 residues short of the CDR3 end; the germline J gene provides the rest. The gene calls are TRBV20-1 and TRBJ1-1; D is undetermined. V shed 0 bases and J shed 4 bases, with 12 bases lying between them. The germline CDR1 and CDR2 sequences are DFQATT and SNEGSKA (reference sequence). This CDR3 is 14 amino acids long. CDR3 sequence reads: CSARDSRGSTEAFF. The sequenced CDR3 bases are TGCAGTGCTAGAGATTCTCGGGGTAGCACTGAA.

This clone was seen repeatedly, ten times or more. The read ends 3 residues shy of where the CDR3 ends; the end is completed using the germline J gene. V and J are TRBV5-4 and TRBJ2-5; 8 nucleotides agree with TRBD2. This CDR3 spans 16 amino acids. CDR1 and CDR2 from the germline V gene are SGHNT and YYREEE (reference sequence). V was pared by 3 bases and J by 3 bases, with 10 bases of the junction left unmatched. Incomplete CDR3 DNA: TGTGCCAGCAGCTCGGGGGGGCAGGGGATAAAAGAGACC. It codes for CASSSGGQGIKET. The complete CDR3 protein is CASSSGGQGIKETQYF.

This clone was observed many times. The read ends 3 residues shy of where the CDR3 ends; the end is completed using the germline J gene. Other DNA sequences in the sample encode the same CDR3. The chain joins TRBV6-1 to TRBJ1-2, with D unclear. V was pared by 3 bases and J by 0 bases, with 11 bases between. This CDR3 spans 15 amino acids. Germline assignment: CDR1 MNHNS and CDR2 SASEGT. CDR3 DNA, as far as it was read: TGTGCCAGCAGTGACCGACATTCGGCTAACTATGGC. Translating gives CASSDRHSANYG. The complete CDR3 sequence is CASSDRHSANYGYTF.

This clone came up many times. The read terminates 3 residues before the CDR3 end, so the remaining end is supplied by the germline J gene. This sequence joins TRBV20-1 and TRBJ2-3; D is perhaps TRBD2 (5 bases). This CDR3 is 16 amino acids long. Germline assignment: CDR1 DFQATT and CDR2 SNEGSKA (reference sequence). With 4 bases removed from V and 1 base from J, the gap between germline ends came to 18 bases. The CDR3 protein is CSATRSRGSGTDTQYF. The part of the CDR3 DNA that was read is TGCAGTGCTACCCGGAGCCGGGGAAGTGGCACAGATACG.

In this sample, this clone turned up many times. The CDR3 end falls 3 residues outside the read, so it is completed with the germline J gene. The V and J genes are TRBV5-4 and TRBJ1-1; D may be TRBD1 (5 bases). The CDR3 is made up of 15 amino acids. With 0 bases removed from V and 1 base from J, the gap between germline ends came to 10 bases. CDR1 and CDR2 from the germline V gene are SGHNT and YYREEE (reference sequence). The sequenced part of the CDR3 DNA is TGTGCCAGCAGCTTGGATCCGGGGGGGAACACTGAA. Translated, it gives CASSLDPGGNTE. The CDR3, in full, reads CASSLDPGGNTEAFF.

In this sample, this clone turned up many times. The read ends 3 residues early relative to the CDR3; the germline J gene fills the gap. The J gene is TRBJ1-2, the V gene TRBV7-9; weak D call: TRBD1 (5 bases). Trimming removed 5 bases at V and 4 bases at J, with 14 bases between. The CDR3 loop spans 14 amino acids. Looked up from germline, CDR1 is SEHNR and CDR2 is FQNEAQ (reference sequence). CDR3 DNA (partial): TGTGCCAGCAGCCTCGGGGGTGGGCTCTATGGC. Encoded protein: CASSLGGGLYG. The whole CDR3 sequence is CASSLGGGLYGYTF.

This clone was recorded many times. The read terminates 3 residues before the CDR3 end, so the remaining end is supplied by the germline J gene. The chain has TRBV14 and TRBJ1-6; 7 nucleotides line up with TRBD1. The germline V gene encodes CDR1 SGHDN and CDR2 FVKESK. The CDR3 extends over 15 amino acids. V shed 4 bases and J 6 bases; nucleotides not matched to a gene: 6. The sequenced part of the CDR3 DNA is TGTGCCAGCAGCCCCGTGGGACAGCTTAATTCACCC. Translated, it gives CASSPVGQLNSP. The full CDR3 protein reads CASSPVGQLNSPLHF.

The sample holds many counts of this clone. The read ends 3 residues before the CDR3 terminus; that terminus is restored from the germline J gene. The rearrangement joins TRBV11-3 to TRBJ1-1; possible D gene TRBD1, 5 bases. Germline V gene data show CDR1 as SGHNT and CDR2 as YENEEA. V dropped 5 bases and J dropped 4 bases, with 17 bases sitting between them. CDR3 length equals 15 residues. CDR3: CASSLRTSSRTEAFF. Incomplete CDR3 DNA: TGTGCCAGCAGCCTCCGGACATCTTCGCGCACTGAA.

This clone was counted many times. The CDR3 bases that were read are TGTGCCAGCAGCTCTCGGGACAGGGGAAACACTGAA. Protein product: CASSSRDRGNTE. The full-length CDR3 reads as CASSSRDRGNTEAFF. This chain uses TRBV13 with TRBJ1-1, with 10 positions matching TRBD1. Sequencing ends 3 residues short of the CDR3 end; the germline J gene provides the rest. Germline CDR1 is PRHDT and CDR2 is FYEKMQ (reference sequence). The CDR3 consists of 15 residues. Losses at the gene ends were 4 bases for V and 2 bases for J; bases not matched to a gene: 4.

This clone was seen at least ten times. The read terminates 3 residues before the CDR3 end, so the remaining end is supplied by the germline J gene. The chain uses TRBV11-2 and TRBJ1-1; 9 nucleotides line up with TRBD1. CDR3 length equals 13 residues. From germline, CDR1 is SGHAT and CDR2 FQNNGV. The V and J ends lost 8 bases and 3 bases, in that order; junction bases with no gene match: 4. Incomplete CDR3 DNA: TGTGCCAGCTTATGGACAGGGGACACTGAA. It yields the protein CASLWTGDTE. In full, the CDR3 reads CASLWTGDTEAFF.

The table lists this clone with many counts. Coverage ceases 3 residues before the CDR3 finishes, and the germline J gene fills in the end. The chain joins TRBV30 to TRBJ2-2; 8 positions agree with TRBD1. The germline V gene has CDR1 GTSNPN and CDR2 SVGIG (reference sequence). The length of the CDR3 is 14 residues. With V trimmed by 2 bases and J by 6 bases, 5 bases remained unmatched. The CDR3 sequence is CAWSPPDRAGELFF. The sequenced part of the CDR3 DNA is TGTGCCTGGAGTCCACCGGACAGGGCCGGGGAG.

This clone appeared many times. The DNA read from the CDR3 is TGTGCCAGCAGCCAAGGCGGGGGCGTTGAAAAA. Translation: CASSQGGGVEK. The whole CDR3 sequence is CASSQGGGVEKLFF. The genes are TRBV3-1 (or the pseudogene TRBV3-2) and TRBJ1-4, with D possibly TRBD1 on 6 matching bases. The read gets to within 3 residues of the CDR3 end, and the germline J gene fills in the rest. The V and J ends lost 1 base and 7 bases respectively, with 10 bases between them. The CDR3 extends over 14 amino acids. Looked up from germline, CDR1 is LGHDT and CDR2 is YNNKEL (reference sequence).

This clone was seen at least ten times. Read data end 3 residues before the CDR3 end; the end is taken from the germline J gene. V usage is TRBV6-1 and J usage is TRBJ2-7; no reliable D call. CDR3 length: 15 residues. V dropped 4 bases and J dropped 0 bases, with 13 bases sitting between them. Per the germline V gene, CDR1 is MNHNS and CDR2 is SASEGT. Partial CDR3 DNA: TGTGCCAGCAGTGCCTCCCTGATCAGCTCCTACGAG. As protein: CASSASLISSYE. The full CDR3 is CASSASLISSYEQYF.

This clone was recorded at least ten times. The CDR3 end is not reached by the read, which stops 3 residues before it; the germline J gene fills it in. The genes are TRBV7-3 and TRBJ2-1; TRBD2 matches at 9 bases. The V and J ends lost 6 bases and 3 bases, in that order; junction bases with no gene match: 9. The CDR3 length is 16 residues. CDR1 is SGHTA, CDR2 FQGTGA, per germline. CDR3 DNA (partial): TGTGCCAGCAGTATTAGCGGGAGTGGGGGCTACAATGAG. This codes for CASSISGSGGYNE. The entire CDR3 is CASSISGSGGYNEQFF.

At least ten counts were recorded for this clone. Here the CDR3 reads CASSLAQQETQYF. The covered CDR3 bases are TGCGCCAGCAGCTTGGCGCAGCAAGAGACC. V gene TRBV5-1 combines with J gene TRBJ2-5; D not certain. The CDR3 end lies 3 residues beyond the end of the read and is filled in from the germline J gene. CDR1 is SGHRS and CDR2 is YFSETQ in the germline V gene. Trimming took off 0 bases at V and 2 bases at J, with 5 bases between the two ends. The CDR3 covers 13 residues.

Ten or more counts support this clone. The read stops 3 residues short of the end of the CDR3; the missing end is completed from the germline J gene. The V call is TRBV6-2 or TRBV6-3, the J call TRBJ2-5; 8 bases are shared with TRBD2. Germline V CDR1 and CDR2: MNHEY, SVGEGT. This CDR3 is 17 amino acids long. The V and J ends lost 0 bases and 1 base, in that order; junction bases with no gene match: 7. Partial CDR3 DNA: TGTGCCAGCAGTTACTCTACCCAGCGGGGGAGCCAAGAGACC. Translating gives CASSYSTQRGSQET. The whole CDR3 is CASSYSTQRGSQETQYF.

Points on this clone: Read data end 3 residues before the CDR3 end; the end is taken from the germline J gene. The V gene is TRBV2, the J gene TRBJ1-5; 8 positions match TRBD1. CDR1 and CDR2 (germline): SNHLY, FYNNEI. V dropped 6 bases and J dropped 0; count of bases not matched to a gene: 10. This CDR3 comprises 17 residues. The CDR3 bases that were read are TGTGCCAGCAGATATCCAGGGGGCCGGGATAGCAATCAGCCC. Translated, it gives CASRYPGGRDSNQP. In full, the CDR3 reads CASRYPGGRDSNQPQHF.

This clone was recorded at least ten times. The sequence runs out 3 residues before the end of the CDR3; the remainder is reconstructed from the germline J gene. The rearrangement uses TRBV5-1 and TRBJ1-2; 7 nucleotides agree with TRBD1. Germline V gene lookup returns CDR1 SGHRS and CDR2 YFSETQ. This CDR3 is 15 amino acids long. V trimming: 8 bases; J trimming: 5 bases; junction bases outside the gene matches: 15. CDR3 bases read: TGCGCCAGAAACTCGAAAGGGACAGTTTCGTATGGC. This encodes CARNSKGTVSYG. The complete CDR3 protein is CARNSKGTVSYGYTF.

Many counts were recorded for this clone. The read ends 3 residues early relative to the CDR3; the germline J gene fills the gap. The chain couples TRBV20-1 to TRBJ2-1; TRBD2 aligns across 8 bases. This CDR3 comprises 15 residues. Germline V CDR1 and CDR2: DFQATT, SNEGSKA (reference sequence). With V trimmed by 2 bases and J by 6 bases, 9 bases remained unmatched. CDR3 residues: CSARLASGGGNEQFF. Incomplete CDR3 DNA: TGCAGTGCTAGACTAGCGTCCGGGGGGGGCAATGAG.

This clone has at least ten counts. The read terminates 3 residues ahead of where the CDR3 ends, so the germline J gene completes it. The same CDR3 is also encoded by other DNA sequences in this sample. The rearrangement joins TRBV7-3 to TRBJ1-1; D call uncertain. Deletions cut 2 bases from V and 1 base from J, with 8 bases between. Germline CDR1 is SGHTA and CDR2 is FQGTGA. CDR3 length: 14 amino acids. The covered CDR3 bases are TGTGCCAGCAGCTTATCCCCGGGGAACACTGAA. Amino acids: CASSLSPGNTE. The complete CDR3 sequence is CASSLSPGNTEAFF.

This clone was seen many times. The missing CDR3 end, 3 residues past where the read stops, is filled in from the germline J gene. This sequence joins TRBV7-3 and TRBJ2-2; 7 nucleotides agree with TRBD2. V gave up 0 bases and J gave up 0 bases; unmatched junction bases: 1. The CDR3 consists of 16 residues. Germline V CDR1 and CDR2: SGHTA, FQGTGA. The part of the CDR3 DNA that was read is TGTGCCAGCAGCTTAACACTAGCGACGAACACCGGGGAG. This codes for CASSLTLATNTGE. The CDR3 in its entirety is CASSLTLATNTGELFF.

This clone has at least ten counts. The read ends 3 residues early relative to the CDR3; the germline J gene fills the gap. The rearrangement links TRBV6-2 or TRBV6-3 to TRBJ2-1; no reliable D call. Germline CDR1 is MNHEY and CDR2 is SVGEGT. V shed 0 bases and J shed 7 bases, with 10 bases lying between them. This CDR3 contains 14 residues. The CDR3: CASSYSTVTNEQFF. Partial CDR3 DNA: TGTGCCAGCAGTTACTCAACGGTAACTAATGAG.

This clone was counted only a few times. The read terminates 3 residues before the CDR3 end, so the remaining end is supplied by the germline J gene. The chain links TRBV30 to TRBJ1-2; D not resolved. Germline values: CDR1 GTSNPN, CDR2 SVGIG (reference sequence). The CDR3 is made up of 18 amino acids. The CDR3 protein is CAWSGSWERGHSYNDYTF. CDR3 bases read: TGTGCCTGGAGTGGATCTTGGGAGCGGGGTCACTCCTACAATGAC.